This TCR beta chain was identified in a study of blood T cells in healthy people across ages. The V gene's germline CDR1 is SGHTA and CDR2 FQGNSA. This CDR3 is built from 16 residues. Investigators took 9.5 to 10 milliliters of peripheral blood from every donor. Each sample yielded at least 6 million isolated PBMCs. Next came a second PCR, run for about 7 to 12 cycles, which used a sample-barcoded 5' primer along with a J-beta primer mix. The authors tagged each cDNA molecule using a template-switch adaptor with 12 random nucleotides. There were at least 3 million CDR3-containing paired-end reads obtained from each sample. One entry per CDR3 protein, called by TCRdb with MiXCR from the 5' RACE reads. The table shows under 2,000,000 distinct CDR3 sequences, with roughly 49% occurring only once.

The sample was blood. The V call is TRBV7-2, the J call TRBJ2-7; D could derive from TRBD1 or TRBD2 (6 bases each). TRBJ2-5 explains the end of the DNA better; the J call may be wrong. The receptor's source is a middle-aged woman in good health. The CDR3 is CASSWGTGAGVETQYF. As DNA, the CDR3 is TGTGCCAGCAGCTGGGGAACGGGGGCAGGGGTAGAGACCCAGTACTTC.